The rows below give T cell receptor beta chains drawn from one sample of a study of CD8+CD57+ T cells in acquired aplastic anemia. One entry per CDR3 protein results from TCRdb running MiXCR on the reads. There are 200,000 to 250,000 distinct CDR3 sequences in the sample; approximately 60% occur only once, and roughly three fifths lies in the top ten. Sequenced material: sorted CD4+, CD8+, or CD8+CD57+ T cells (not recorded which) from PBMCs. All receptors derive from a human donor with aplastic anemia. Each CDR3 is given without its conserved first and last residue. The D gene is left open where the match is weak. Clone size is stated in some rows and not others, as once, few, many or a class when expanded.

TRBJ2-7,TRBV12-5,.,.,ASGLVPYEQY
TRBJ2-5,TRBV7-3,TRBD2,.,ASSLTGTSGETQY
TRBJ1-1,TRBV6-1,TRBD1,many,ASSEFPGQLNTEAF
TRBJ1-5,TRBV7-9,.,.,ASSLGRNSNQPQH
TRBJ1-5,TRBV7-2,.,.,ASSLGGTDQPQH
TRBJ1-4,TRBV15,.,.,ATSTRPGTNEKLF
TRBJ2-1,TRBV9,.,few,ASSGTVHNEQF
TRBJ1-4,TRBV29-1,.,.,SGRRSTNEKLF
TRBJ2-3,TRBV5-6,.,once,ASSILGNTQY
.,TRBV9,TRBD2,.,ASSYTSAATYNEQF
TRBJ2-3,TRBV5-6,.,.,ASSSRRVAAADTQY
TRBJ2-3,TRBV12-3/TRBV12-4,TRBD2,.,ASSLAGHTDTQY
TRBJ2-7,TRBV6-4,.,.,ASRPRSQTKSWDYEQY
TRBJ1-1,TRBV10-3,.,once,AISEGGRMDTEAF
TRBJ1-2,TRBV10-3,.,.,ASSEAGGGGGVGGYT
TRBJ1-1,TRBV4-1,.,.,ASSHVWGHPNTEAF
TRBJ1-2,TRBV2,.,.,ASAGDKLYGYT
TRBJ2-7,TRBV20-1,TRBD2,.,SVQAGGWEQY
TRBJ1-1,TRBV2,.,.,ASMGPGTAEAF
TRBJ2-5,TRBV15,.,few,ATSREVTQETQY
TRBJ2-3,TRBV7-9,.,.,ASSLGQGGRADTQY
TRBJ2-7,TRBV11-3,TRBD2,.,ASSLDYLAGPTYEQY
TRBJ2-3,TRBV20-1,.,.,SAGDGATRKDTQY
TRBJ2-3,TRBV7-9,.,.,ASSLTRSDGTDTQY
TRBJ1-1,TRBV5-6,.,.,ASSYTGLSQDEAF
TRBJ2-3,TRBV10-2,TRBD2,.,ASSGASGSPTDTQY
TRBJ1-1,TRBV19,.,.,ASSIDLLGEAF
TRBJ2-5,TRBV5-8,.,once,ASSLVVGVSQY
TRBJ2-7,TRBV15,.,.,ATSGRTGYEQY
TRBJ1-2,TRBV19,.,once,ASSIRVPPPAYGYT
TRBJ1-2,TRBV24-1,.,.,ATSDLGASVYT
TRBJ1-6,TRBV20-1,.,.,SARDAGLDNSPLH
TRBJ2-1,TRBV24-1,.,.,ATSDPVTGFDEQF
TRBJ2-4,TRBV7-3,.,.,ASSLNGVENIQY
TRBJ2-3,TRBV6-5,TRBD1,many,ASSDEGAGTDTQY
TRBJ2-1,TRBV7-8,TRBD2,.,ASSSGRAGEQF
TRBJ2-5,TRBV6-6,TRBD1,.,ASRQGPRMETQY
TRBJ2-3,TRBV24-1,TRBD1,.,ATRPGQGATDTQY
TRBJ2-7,TRBV10-3,TRBD1,few,AISDYSGGEQY
TRBJ2-1,TRBV15,.,.,ATSREGLGGYNEQF
TRBJ1-2,TRBV5-5,.,many,ASSLHSSYYGYT
TRBJ2-5,TRBV6-5,.,many,ASSYLGPQETQY
TRBJ2-5,TRBV20-1,TRBD2,.,SARDLSGGAMETQY
TRBJ1-6,TRBV27,.,many,ASSTSGAYNSPLH
TRBJ2-7,TRBV20-1,TRBD2,.,SARGPGQRGDEQY
.,TRBV7-2,TRBD2,.,ASSLGTSGAAETQY
TRBJ2-1,TRBV24-1,TRBD1,.,ATSDRGQGIYNEQF
TRBJ2-7,TRBV14,.,.,ASSQDTTPREQY
TRBJ2-1,TRBV11-2,.,few,ASSLTTGRLSYNEQF
TRBJ2-1,TRBV29-1,.,.,SVESPEANNNEQF
TRBJ2-7,TRBV20-1,.,.,SAVPITRVTSYEQY
TRBJ1-2,TRBV15,TRBD1,.,ATTDTGGVIGYT
TRBJ1-5,TRBV19,.,.,ASRQEGSQPQH